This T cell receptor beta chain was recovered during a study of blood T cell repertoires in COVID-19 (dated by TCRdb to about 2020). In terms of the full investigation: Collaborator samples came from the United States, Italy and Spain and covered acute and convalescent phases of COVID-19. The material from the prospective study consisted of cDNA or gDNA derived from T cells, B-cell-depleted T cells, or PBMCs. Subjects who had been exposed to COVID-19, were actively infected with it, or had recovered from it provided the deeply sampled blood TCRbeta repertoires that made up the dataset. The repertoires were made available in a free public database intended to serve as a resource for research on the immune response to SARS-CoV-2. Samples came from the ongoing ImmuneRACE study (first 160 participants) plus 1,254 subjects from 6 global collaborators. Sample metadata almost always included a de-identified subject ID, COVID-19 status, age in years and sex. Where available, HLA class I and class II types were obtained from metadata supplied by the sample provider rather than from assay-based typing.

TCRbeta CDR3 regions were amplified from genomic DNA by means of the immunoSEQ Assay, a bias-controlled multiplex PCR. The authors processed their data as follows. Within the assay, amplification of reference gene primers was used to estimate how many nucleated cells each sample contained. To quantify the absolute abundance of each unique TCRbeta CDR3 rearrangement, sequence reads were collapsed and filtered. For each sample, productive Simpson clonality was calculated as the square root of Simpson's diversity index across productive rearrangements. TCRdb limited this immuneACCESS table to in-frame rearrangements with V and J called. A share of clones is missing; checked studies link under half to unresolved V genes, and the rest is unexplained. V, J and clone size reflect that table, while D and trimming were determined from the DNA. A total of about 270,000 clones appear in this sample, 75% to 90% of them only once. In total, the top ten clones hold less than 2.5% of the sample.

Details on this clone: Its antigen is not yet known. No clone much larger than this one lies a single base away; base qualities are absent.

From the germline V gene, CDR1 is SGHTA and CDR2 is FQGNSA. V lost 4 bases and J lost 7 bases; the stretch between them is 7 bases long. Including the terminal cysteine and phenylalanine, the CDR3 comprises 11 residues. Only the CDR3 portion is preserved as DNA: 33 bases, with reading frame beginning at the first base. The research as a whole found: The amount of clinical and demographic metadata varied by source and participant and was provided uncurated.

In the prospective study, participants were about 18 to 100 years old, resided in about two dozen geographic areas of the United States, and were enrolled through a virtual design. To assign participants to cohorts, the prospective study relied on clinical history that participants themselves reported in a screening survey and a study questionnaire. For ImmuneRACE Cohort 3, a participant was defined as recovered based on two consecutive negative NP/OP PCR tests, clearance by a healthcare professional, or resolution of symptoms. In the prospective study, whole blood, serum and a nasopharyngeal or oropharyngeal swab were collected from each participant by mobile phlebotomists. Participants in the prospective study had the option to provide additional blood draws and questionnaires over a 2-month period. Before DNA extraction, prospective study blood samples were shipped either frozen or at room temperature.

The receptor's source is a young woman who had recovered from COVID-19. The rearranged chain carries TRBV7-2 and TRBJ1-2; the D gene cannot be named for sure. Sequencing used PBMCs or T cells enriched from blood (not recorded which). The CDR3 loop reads CASSSSGGYTF. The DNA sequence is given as TGTGCCAGCAGCTCCTCAGGTGGCTACACCTTC.